This section outlines one T cell receptor (beta chain) sequence together with its context. Its antigen remains unidentified. The CDR3 runs 16 residues. Trimming shortened V by 0 bases and J by 2 bases, and 14 bases separated the two germline ends. CDR1 is LGHNA, CDR2 YSLEER, per germline. The data originate from a study of cytomegalovirus exposure and HLA in healthy donors. 60 Vbeta and 13 Jbeta primers were used in PCR. Measured with immunoSEQ multiplex PCR; TCRdb has only the in-frame clones, and not every one. The sample has around 130,000 clones; about 78% are singletons. Whole-study results and caveats: Sequencing depth across donors, presence/absence analyses assumed, was roughly uniform. Follow-up analysis seemed to connect common viral pathogens with several of the most significant clusters identified.

The chain has TRBV4-3 and TRBJ2-7, with D maybe TRBD1 (5 bases). The sequencing input was PBMCs. This sequence was found in a human donor in good health. CDR3 DNA sequence: TGCGCCAGCAGCCAAGATAGGTGGGGCTCTACCTACGAGCAGTACTTC. Translated, it gives CASSQDRWGSTYEQYF.